Listed here are 17 T cell receptor beta chains from one sample, sequenced in a study of shared clonotypes between healthy human individuals. The assay was immunoSEQ multiplex PCR, and TCRdb's table has in-frame clones only and misses some. The table has some 1 million clones, 70% to 80% seen once. Sequencing was carried out using memory CD4+ T cells sorted from blood. Subset given: CD45RA-negative fraction. These receptors were collected from a man between 18 and 29 years old in good health.

The V and J genes are TRBV2 and TRBJ1-3; D uncertain. Trimming shortened V by 3 bases and J by 0 bases, and 9 bases separated the two germline ends. The CDR3 sequence is 15 residues long. Germline V lookup: CDR1 SNHLY, CDR2 FYNNEI. The CDR3 DNA follows: TGTGCCAGCAGTGACCCTAAGAGCTCTGGAAACACCATATATTTT. Protein sequence: CASSDPKSSGNTIYF.

V and J are TRBV9 and TRBJ1-3, with 10 bases lining up with TRBD1. This CDR3 is built from 17 residues. After removal of 3 bases from V and 1 base from J, the junction contained 7 bases not matched to a gene. CDR1 and CDR2 (germline): SGDLS, YYNGEE. The CDR3 sequence is CASSAPGTGVSGNTIYF. CDR3 DNA sequence: TGTGCCAGCAGCGCGCCCGGGACAGGGGTGTCTGGAAACACCATATATTTT.

The chain employs TRBV7-6 and TRBJ1-6; D call uncertain. The CDR3 spans 14 residues. Germline CDR1 SGHVS, CDR2 FNYEAQ. V was pared by 5 bases and J by 10 bases, with 15 bases between. CDR3 sequence reads: CASSAVLRESPLHF. The CDR3 DNA sequence: TGTGCCAGCAGCGCCGTATTGAGAGAGTCACCCCTCCACTTT.

J is TRBJ2-5 and V is TRBV7-2, with D possibly being TRBD1 or TRBD2 (5 bases each). With 2 bases removed from V and 5 bases from J, the gap between germline ends came to 15 bases. The germline V gene encodes CDR1 SGHTA and CDR2 FQGNSA. This CDR3 spans 15 amino acids. CDR3: CASSLNTGWGETQYF. The DNA of the CDR3 is TGTGCCAGCAGCTTAAACACGGGGTGGGGGGAGACCCAGTACTTC.

In regard to this clone: Within the sample, other DNA sequences also encode this same CDR3. The rearrangement links TRBV28 to TRBJ2-2; D might be TRBD2 (6 bases). Trimming left V 3 bases short and J 1 base short, with 9 bases between. Germline values: CDR1 MDHEN, CDR2 SYDVKM. This CDR3 spans 15 amino acids. The CDR3 sequence is CASSLGRGNTGELFF. Written as DNA, the CDR3 is TGTGCCAGCAGTTTGGGGCGGGGGAACACCGGGGAGCTGTTTTTT.

V gene TRBV19 combines with J gene TRBJ2-2, with D possibly TRBD2 on 5 matching bases. The CDR3 is made up of 15 amino acids. CDR1 is LNHDA, CDR2 SQIVND, per germline (reference sequence). V lost 3 bases and J 1 base, leaving 9 bases between the germline ends. The chain's CDR3 is CASSIGLRNTGELFF. The CDR3 DNA reads as TGTGCCAGTAGTATTGGACTGAGGAACACCGGGGAGCTGTTTTTT.

The V call is TRBV6-1, the J call TRBJ2-5; D tentatively reads TRBD1 or TRBD2 (5 bases each). The CDR3 is made up of 13 amino acids. Germline loops: CDR1 MNHNS, CDR2 SASEGT. Trimming took off 7 bases at V and 5 bases at J, with 14 bases between the two ends. The CDR3 here is CASIRSWGETQYF. The CDR3 DNA is TGTGCCAGCATACGCTCGTGGGGGGAGACCCAGTACTTC.

This clone was seen more than once but under ten times. The rearrangement joins TRBV5-1 to TRBJ2-6; no definite D call. V was shortened by 5 bases and J by 4 bases, with 16 bases between the two germline ends. CDR1 and CDR2 from the germline V gene are SGHRS and YFSETQ. The CDR3 extends over 16 amino acids. CDR3 bases: TGCGCCAGCAGGCCTATAGCCGCGACAGGGGCCAACGTCCTGACTTTC. Protein: CASRPIAATGANVLTF.

This clone has just one count. The V and J genes are TRBV6-5 and TRBJ2-7; D is perhaps TRBD1 (5 bases). Germline values: CDR1 MNHEY, CDR2 SVGAGI. The CDR3 length is 12 residues. With 6 bases removed from V and 5 bases from J, the gap between germline ends came to 11 bases. The CDR3 bases are TGTGCCAGCAGATCTATCAGGGACGAGCAGTACTTC. It translates to CASRSIRDEQYF.

The CDR3 nucleotides are TGTGCCAGCAGTCCACAGGGTCCTGGCGAGCAGTACTTC. Encoded protein: CASSPQGPGEQYF. This rearrangement joins TRBV27 to TRBJ2-7, with D possibly being TRBD1 (6 bases). This CDR3 has 13 amino acids. V shed 5 bases and J shed 6 bases, with 14 bases lying between them. CDR1 is MNHEY, CDR2 SMNVEV, per germline (reference sequence).

The chain combines TRBV7-2 with TRBJ2-3, with TRBD2 matching over 11 bases. The CDR3 covers 16 residues. The V gene's germline CDR1 is SGHTA and CDR2 FQGNSA. After removal of 3 bases from V and 0 bases from J, the junction contained 2 bases not matched to a gene. Here the CDR3 DNA reads TGTGCCAGCAGCTTTACTAGCGGGGGTAGCACAGATACGCAGTATTTT. Protein sequence: CASSFTSGGSTDTQYF. The full variable domain, in which reference TRBV7-2 and TRBJ2-3 provide the parts outside the CDR3, is GAGVSQSPSNKVTEKGKDVELRCDPISGHTALYWYRQSLGQGLEFLIYFQGNSAPDKSGLPSDRFSAERTGGSVSTLTIQRTQQEDSAVYLCASSFTSGGSTDTQYFGPGTRLTVL.

This chain links TRBV19 with TRBJ1-5; 9 bases map to TRBD1. This CDR3 contains 17 residues. With V trimmed by 7 bases and J by 0 bases, 10 bases remained unmatched. The germline V gene has CDR1 LNHDA and CDR2 SQIVND (reference sequence). CDR3 loop: CASKRLGQGNSNQPQHF. In DNA, the CDR3 is TGTGCCAGTAAAAGATTGGGACAGGGAAATAGCAATCAGCCCCAGCATTTT.

This chain joins TRBV29-1 and TRBJ2-1; 13 bases are shared with TRBD2. CDR1 and CDR2 from the germline V gene are SQVTM and ANQGSEA. V was clipped by 4 bases and J by 8 bases; unmatched bases: 14. The length of the CDR3 is 17 residues. CDR3 sequence: CSVATSGRALGLHEQFF. CDR3 in DNA: TGCAGCGTTGCTACTAGCGGGAGGGCCCTTGGTCTACATGAGCAGTTCTTC.

The V and J genes are TRBV7-2 and TRBJ2-3, with D possibly being TRBD1 (6 bases). Trimming stripped 11 bases from V and 0 bases from J, with 12 bases between. Germline V gene data show CDR1 as SGHTA and CDR2 as FQGNSA. This CDR3 spans 13 amino acids. The CDR3 DNA reads TGTGCCGGACGGACAGCTAGCACAGATACGCAGTATTTT. This translates into CAGRTASTDTQYF.

V gene TRBV30 combines with J gene TRBJ1-3, with D maybe TRBD1 (6 bases). The CDR3 totals 13 residues. Germline V gene sequence: CDR1 GTSNPN, CDR2 SVGIG (reference sequence). Between the trimmed V and J ends, which lost 5 bases and 0 bases, there was a span of 8 bases. DNA of the CDR3: TGTGCCTGGGCACAGGGCTCTGGAAACACCATATATTTT. This translates into CAWAQGSGNTIYF.

The V and J genes are TRBV19 and TRBJ2-3; 10 nucleotides match TRBD1. The CDR3 has 18 residues. Germline CDR1 is LNHDA and CDR2 is SQIVND (reference sequence). The V and J ends lost 2 bases and 0 bases, in that order; junction bases with no gene match: 8. CDR3 nucleotides: TGTGCCAGTAGTATAAGAGTCAGGACAGGGGGAAGCACAGATACGCAGTATTTT. Its translation is CASSIRVRTGGSTDTQYF.

In this sample, this clone turned up once. V is TRBV2 and J is TRBJ2-5; tentatively, D is TRBD1 or TRBD2 (6 bases each). CDR3 size: 15 residues. Germline V gene sequence: CDR1 SNHLY, CDR2 FYNNEI. Trimming left V 1 base short and J 4 bases short, with 13 bases between. Here the CDR3 reads CASSEVGGKVETQYF. CDR3 DNA sequence: TGTGCCAGCAGTGAAGTGGGGGGCAAGGTAGAGACCCAGTACTTC.